This TCR beta chain was sequenced for a study of T-cell reconstitution after alpha-beta-depleted transplantation in children. Study-level findings and limits: Diversity of TCRbeta at day 60 was high in some patients, arising from surviving recipient T cells and thymic progenitors. Alpha-beta T cells about two months after transplant reportedly derived from several hundred expanded graft clones. Fresh T-cell production supplied most of the T-cell counts and diversity seen one year after transplant.

Regarding this clonotype: Its antigen is not known.

Unique molecular identifiers were incorporated into the prepared TCRbeta library. TCRdb processed the PCR reads anew with MiXCR; each CDR3 protein has one entry. The sample carries hundreds of thousands of distinct CDR3 sequences, 10% to 15% recorded once. This clonotype was sampled from a male patient between 10 and 17 years old who had a stem cell transplant for acute myeloid leukemia, so the T cells may come from the graft donor. The source material was PBMCs, mostly from graft donor cells, sampled 360 days after TCRalphabeta/CD19-depleted stem cell transplant.

DNA of the CDR3: TGTGCCAGCAGGGGTACAGGTTTCAATGAGCAGTTCTTC. It yields the protein CASRGTGFNEQFF. This chain joins TRBV2 and TRBJ2-1, with D tentatively TRBD1 (5 bases). V was pared by 6 bases and J by 6 bases, with 12 bases between. CDR1 is SNHLY, CDR2 FYNNEI, per germline. The length of the CDR3 is 13 residues.